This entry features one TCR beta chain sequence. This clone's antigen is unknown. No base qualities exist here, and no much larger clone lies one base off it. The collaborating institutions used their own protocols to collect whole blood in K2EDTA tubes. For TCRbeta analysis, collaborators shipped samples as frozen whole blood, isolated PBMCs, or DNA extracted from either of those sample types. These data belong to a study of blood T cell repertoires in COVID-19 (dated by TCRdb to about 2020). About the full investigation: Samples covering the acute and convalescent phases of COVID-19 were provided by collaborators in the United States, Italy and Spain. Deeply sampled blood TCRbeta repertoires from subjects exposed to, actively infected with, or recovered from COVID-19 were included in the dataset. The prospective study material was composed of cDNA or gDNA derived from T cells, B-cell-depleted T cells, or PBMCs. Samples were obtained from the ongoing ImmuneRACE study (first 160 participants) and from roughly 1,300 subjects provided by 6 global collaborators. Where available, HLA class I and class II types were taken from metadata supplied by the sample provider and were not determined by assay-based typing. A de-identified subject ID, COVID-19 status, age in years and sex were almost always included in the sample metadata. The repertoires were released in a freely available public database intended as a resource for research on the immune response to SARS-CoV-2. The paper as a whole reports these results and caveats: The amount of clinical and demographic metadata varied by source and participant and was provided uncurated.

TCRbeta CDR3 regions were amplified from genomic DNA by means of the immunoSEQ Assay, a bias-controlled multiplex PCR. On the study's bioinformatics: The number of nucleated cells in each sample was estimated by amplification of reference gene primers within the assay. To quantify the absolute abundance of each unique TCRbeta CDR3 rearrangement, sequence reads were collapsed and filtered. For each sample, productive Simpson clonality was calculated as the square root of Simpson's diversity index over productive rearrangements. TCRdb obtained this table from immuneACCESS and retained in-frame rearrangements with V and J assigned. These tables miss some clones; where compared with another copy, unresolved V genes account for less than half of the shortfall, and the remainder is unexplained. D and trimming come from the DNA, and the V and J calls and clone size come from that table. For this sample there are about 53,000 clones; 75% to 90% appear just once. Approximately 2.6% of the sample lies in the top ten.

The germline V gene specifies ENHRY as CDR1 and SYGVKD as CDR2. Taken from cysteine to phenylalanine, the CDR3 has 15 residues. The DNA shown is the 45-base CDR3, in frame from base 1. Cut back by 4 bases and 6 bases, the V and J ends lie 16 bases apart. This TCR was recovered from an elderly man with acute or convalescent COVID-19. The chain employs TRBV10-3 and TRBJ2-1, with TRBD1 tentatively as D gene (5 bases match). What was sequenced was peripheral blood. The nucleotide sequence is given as TGTGCCATCAGTGCCTCGACAGACCGATCCAATGAGCAGTTCTTC. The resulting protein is CAISASTDRSNEQFF.